The rows below give T cell receptor beta chains drawn from one sample of a study of tumor-infiltrating lymphocytes in primary liver carcinoma. TCRdb called the multiplex PCR reads again in MiXCR, with one record for every CDR3 protein. The profile shows fewer than 350,000 distinct CDR3 sequences, 65% of them singletons. Sequencing input: peripheral blood. These receptors all come from a middle-aged man with primary liver carcinoma and hepatitis B virus infection. Both conserved end residues are part of each CDR3. The D gene is left open where the match is weak. Clone sizes are given selectively: once, few, many, or a class where the clone is expanded.

J gene | clone size | V gene | D gene | CDR3 DNA | CDR3 protein
TRBJ2-1 | . | TRBV28 | TRBD2 | TGTGCCAGCAGTTCCACTAGCGGGACTTCCTACAATGAGCAGTTCTTC | CASSSTSGTSYNEQFF
TRBJ2-5 | many | TRBV29-1 | . | TGCAGCGCCGGGGCCTCAGGCGAGACCCAGTACTTC | CSAGASGETQYF
TRBJ2-2 | . | TRBV12-3/TRBV12-4 | TRBD1 | TGTGCCAGCAGTTCCCGGGACAGTGGGACCGTGGAGCTGTTTTTT | CASSSRDSGTVELFF
TRBJ1-6 | . | TRBV24-1 | TRBD1 | TGTGCCACCAGTGTTCCTACAGGGGGCGACTATAATTCACCCCTCCACTTT | CATSVPTGGDYNSPLHF
TRBJ2-1 | . | TRBV28 | . | TGTGCCAGCAGTCCCAATCCTAGGAGGCAGTTCTTC | CASSPNPRRQFF
TRBJ2-1 | few | TRBV14 | TRBD1 | TGTGCCAGCAGCCAAGAGGACAGGTCTTTCTACAATGAGCAGTTCTTC | CASSQEDRSFYNEQFF
TRBJ1-3 | once | TRBV7-9 | . | TGTGCCAACAGCCCCAACGGGTACTATGGAAACACCATATATTTT | CANSPNGYYGNTIYF
TRBJ2-3 | . | TRBV10-3 | . | TGTGCCATCAATGCGGGGAACCTATTTAGCACAAATACGCAGTATTTT | CAINAGNLFSTNTQYF
TRBJ2-2 | many | TRBV6-6 | TRBD1 | TGTGCCAGCAGCCCAGGGGGAATCACCGGGGAGCTGTTTTTT | CASSPGGITGELFF
TRBJ2-7 | few | TRBV28 | TRBD1 | TGTGCCAGCAGTGTCGACAGGGCCCCTGAGGAGCAGTACTTC | CASSVDRAPEEQYF
TRBJ2-2 | . | TRBV7-9 | TRBD1 | TGTGCCAGCAACCCCGGACAGGTGAATACAGGGGAGCTGTTTTTT | CASNPGQVNTGELFF
TRBJ2-5 | once | TRBV11-2 | TRBD2 | TGTTCCAGCAGCTTAGGACTAGCTGGCAACCAAGAGACCCAGTACTTC | CSSSLGLAGNQETQYF
TRBJ2-5 | . | TRBV13 | TRBD2 | TGTGCCAGCAGCTCAATCAGGGCGGGAGGGGGTCAAGAGACCCAGTACTTC | CASSSIRAGGGQETQYF
TRBJ2-7 | many | TRBV12-3/TRBV12-4 | . | TGTGCCAGCACCCCAGGACTCTCCTACGAGCAGTACTTC | CASTPGLSYEQYF
TRBJ1-1 | . | TRBV12-3/TRBV12-4 | . | TGTGTCAGCAGACACCAGCAGACAGTGAACACTGAAGCTATCTTT | CVSRHQQTVNTEAIF
TRBJ2-3 | . | TRBV11-2 | . | TGTGCCAGCTCGTGGGCTAGCGCTTTGAATATGCAGTATTTT | CASSWASALNMQYF
TRBJ2-5 | . | TRBV6-2/TRBV6-3 | TRBD1 | TGTGCCAGCAGCCCCCTGGACAGGGCAGGGACCCAGTACTTC | CASSPLDRAGTQYF
TRBJ2-7 | once | TRBV4-1 | TRBD2 | TGCGCCAGCAGCCACGCGTTACCGGGAGGGCAGGGGAAGCAGTACTTC | CASSHALPGGQGKQYF
TRBJ2-1 | once | TRBV11-1 | TRBD1 | TGTGCCAGCAGCCCCGGACAGGGTAACTCCTACAATGAGGAGTTCTTC | CASSPGQGNSYNEEFF
TRBJ1-3 | many | TRBV6-6 | . | TGTGCCAGCAGTTATGAGAGCACCATATATTTT | CASSYESTIYF
TRBJ2-3 | many | TRBV11-2 | . | TGTGCCAGCAGCTTAGGACCCGATCGCACAGATACGCAGTATTTT | CASSLGPDRTDTQYF
TRBJ1-1 | . | TRBV20-1 | . | TGCAGTGCTGCGGACAGTTATGAAGCTTTCTTT | CSAADSYEAFF
TRBJ2-1 | . | TRBV7-9 | TRBD2 | TGTGCCAGCATCCCACGTGGACTAGCGGGAGTGGGCTCCTACAATGAGCAGTTCTTC | CASIPRGLAGVGSYNEQFF
TRBJ2-5 | . | TRBV4-1 | . | TGCGCCAGCAGCCAAGAACAGGGAGAGACCCAGTACTTC | CASSQEQGETQYF
TRBJ1-1 | once | TRBV10-3 | TRBD1 | TGTGTCATCAGTGTCCAACAGGGGTCCACTGAAGCTTTCTTT | CVISVQQGSTEAFF
TRBJ2-7 | . | TRBV12-3/TRBV12-4 | TRBD2 | TGTGCCAGCAGTGATGGGACTAGCGGGAGCCACGAGCAGTACTTC | CASSDGTSGSHEQYF
TRBJ2-1 | many | TRBV13 | . | TGTGCCAGCAGCCCCTTAGGACAGTACAATGAGCAGTTCTTC | CASSPLGQYNEQFF
TRBJ1-2 | . | TRBV4-3 | TRBD1 | TGCGCTAGCAGCCTGGACAGGTGGCAGTTTAGCTATGGCTACACCTTC | CASSLDRWQFSYGYTF
TRBJ1-6 | . | TRBV6-5 | TRBD1 | TGTGCCAACAGTTACCGGGACAGGGGAAGACCCCTCCACTTT | CANSYRDRGRPLHF
TRBJ1-6 | . | TRBV11-1 | . | TGTGCCAGCAGCCGGGACGGGGTAAGTTCACCCCTCCACTTT | CASSRDGVSSPLHF
TRBJ2-1 | . | TRBV24-1 | TRBD2 | TGTGTCACCAGTGATTCCCTAGCGGGAGCACTTTCCCGCCGGTTCTTC | CVTSDSLAGALSRRFF
TRBJ2-3 | few | TRBV12-3/TRBV12-4 | . | TGTGCCAGCACTTTGAGTTCTGCGACAGATACGCAGTATTTT | CASTLSSATDTQYF
TRBJ1-5 | . | TRBV12-3/TRBV12-4 | . | TGTGCCAGCAGACCCAGCCAGGGTCAGCCCCAGCATTTT | CASRPSQGQPQHF
TRBJ2-2 | many | TRBV6-5 | TRBD1 | TGTGCCAGCAGTTACTTCCTGATGCAGGGGGCCGGGGAGCTGTTTTTT | CASSYFLMQGAGELFF
TRBJ1-2 | many | TRBV12-3/TRBV12-4 | TRBD1 | TGTGCCAGCAGCCTCGCCGGGACAGCTAAGACTAACTATGGCTACACCTTC | CASSLAGTAKTNYGYTF
TRBJ2-1 | many | TRBV29-1 | . | TGCAGCGTTGTGCCCCCCAATGAGCAGTTCTTC | CSVVPPNEQFF
TRBJ2-5 | . | TRBV5-6 | . | TGTGCCAGCAGCTTGGTGGTAGCGCTTAAAGAGACCCAGTACTTC | CASSLVVALKETQYF
TRBJ2-2 | . | TRBV12-5 | TRBD2 | TGTACTAGTGGTTCCAGCGGGAGGGCCGGGGAGCTGTTTTTT | CTSGSSGRAGELFF
TRBJ2-7 | many | TRBV29-1 | TRBD1 | TGCAGCGCCCGGGACAGGGGCTACGAGCAGTACTTC | CSARDRGYEQYF
TRBJ2-1 | . | TRBV7-9 | TRBD2 | TGTGCCAGCAGCTTGTATAGCGGGAACAGCGGTGAGCACTTCTTC | CASSLYSGNSGEHFF
TRBJ2-7 | . | TRBV28 | . | TGTGCCAGCAGTTTACACAGGTTGAACTACGAGCAGTACTTC | CASSLHRLNYEQYF
TRBJ2-1 | many | TRBV6-1 | . | TGTGCCAGCAGTGAAGGGAGCGACTCTTGGCACTACAATGAGCAGTTCTTC | CASSEGSDSWHYNEQFF
TRBJ1-2 | . | TRBV21-1 | . | TGTACCAGCAGCAAAGGGGGACAGGGCCTCTATGGCTACACCTTC | CTSSKGGQGLYGYTF
TRBJ2-1 | many | TRBV6-6 | . | TGTGCCAGCAGGACCCCCGGCGGGTACAATGAGCAGTTCTTC | CASRTPGGYNEQFF
TRBJ1-1 | many | TRBV6-5 | . | TGTGCCAGCAGTGGAGGCGACACTGAAGCTTTCTTT | CASSGGDTEAFF
TRBJ2-3 | many | TRBV12-3/TRBV12-4 | TRBD2 | TGTGCCAGCAGCTCCCTCCCTAGCGGGAGGGCCCGAGATACGCAGTATTTT | CASSSLPSGRARDTQYF
TRBJ2-7 | many | TRBV29-1 | . | TGCAGCGGATGGGACACCCTCCTGGACGAGCAGTACTTC | CSGWDTLLDEQYF
TRBJ2-3 | . | TRBV29-1 | TRBD1 | TGCAGCGTTGAATTCAGGGGGCCCACGGATACGCAGTATTTT | CSVEFRGPTDTQYF